This entry lists 23 T cell receptor beta chains sequenced from one sample in a study of T cells in Graves' hyperthyroidism and ophthalmopathy. There were TCR beta CDR3 regions amplified from RNA transcripts. HTBI primers were used for first-round RT-PCR of the TCR CDR3. TCRdb redid the calling of the multiplex PCR reads with MiXCR, one entry per CDR3 protein. Of about 210,000 distinct CDR3 sequences listed, roughly 17% are singletons. Sequenced: blood. The receptors come from a man between 50 and 59 years old with Graves' hyperthyroidism.

V usage is TRBV6-2 or TRBV6-3 and J usage is TRBJ2-7; D is possibly TRBD1 or TRBD2 (6 bases each). In germline, CDR1 is MNHEY, CDR2 SVGEGT. V shed 6 bases and J shed 3 bases, with 15 bases lying between them. This CDR3 contains 14 residues. The CDR3 reads CASRPRGPNYEQYF. CDR3 DNA: TGTGCCAGCAGACCACGGGGGCCCAACTACGAGCAGTACTTC.

This clonotype has only a few counts. The gene calls are TRBV19 and TRBJ1-6; unclear D gene. CDR1 is LNHDA and CDR2 is SQIVND in the germline V gene (reference sequence). Deletions cut 6 bases from V and 8 bases from J, with 11 bases between. The CDR3 runs 13 residues. CDR3 region: CASSRSGDSPLHF. The CDR3 DNA reads TGTGCCAGTAGCCGCAGCGGTGATTCACCCCTCCACTTT.

This clonotype was observed a handful of times. This chain uses TRBV5-5 with TRBJ2-7; 8 bases map to TRBD1. The V and J ends lost 2 bases and 2 bases, in that order; junction bases with no gene match: 9. CDR3 length: 16 amino acids. Germline V gene sequence: CDR1 SGHKS, CDR2 YYEKEE (reference sequence). As DNA, the CDR3 is TGTGCCAGCAGCTTATCTACCGGGACAGGTACCTACGAGCAGTACTTC. Residues: CASSLSTGTGTYEQYF. The whole variable domain, filled in from reference TRBV5-5 and TRBJ2-7, reads DAGVTQSPTHLIKTRGQQVTLRCSPISGHKSVSWYQQVLGQGPQFIFQYYEKEERGRGNFPDRFSARQFPNYSSELNVNALLLGDSALYLCASSLSTGTGTYEQYFGPGTRLTVT.

This clonotype showed up many times. The chain uses TRBV20-1 and TRBJ2-4, with TRBD2 identical over 14 bases. Germline V gene lookup returns CDR1 DFQATT and CDR2 SNEGSKA (reference sequence). Germline trimming cut 5 bases from V and 1 base from J; bases unmatched to any gene: 19. CDR3 size: 21 residues. CDR3 loop: CSASPGLAGGSSIFAKNIQYF. CDR3 DNA: TGCAGTGCTTCCCCAGGACTAGCGGGAGGATCCTCGATCTTCGCCAAAAACATTCAGTACTTC.

The table lists this clonotype with many counts. J is TRBJ2-7 and V is TRBV27, with D possibly TRBD2 on 5 matching bases. Germline CDR1 and CDR2: MNHEY and SMNVEV (reference sequence). The V and J ends lost 6 bases and 9 bases respectively, with 21 bases between them. The CDR3 is 14 amino acids. DNA for the CDR3: TGTGCCAGCAGCAGCAGTCGAGGAGGTAGTGGGCAGTACTTC. As protein: CASSSSRGGSGQYF.

The rearrangement links TRBV5-1 to TRBJ2-2; 7 nucleotides match TRBD2. The V segment lost 0 bases and the J segment 6 bases; nucleotides outside the gene matches: 5. The CDR3 runs 15 residues. CDR1 and CDR2 (germline): SGHRS, YFSETQ. The DNA of the CDR3 is TGCGCCAGCAGCTTGGGGACTAGTCCGGCCGGGGAGCTGTTTTTT. It translates to CASSLGTSPAGELFF.

This clonotype was observed at least ten times. This chain connects TRBV28 to TRBJ2-1; D ambiguous. V gave up 2 bases and J gave up 7 bases, with 15 bases separating them. Looked up from germline, CDR1 is MDHEN and CDR2 is SYDVKM. This CDR3 spans 15 amino acids. CDR3 bases: TGTGCCAGCAGTTTACCAGACTTCATAGGGAATGAGCAGTTCTTC. Amino acid sequence: CASSLPDFIGNEQFF. The full variable domain, its missing parts supplied by reference TRBV28 and TRBJ2-1, is DVKVTQSSRYLVKRTGEKVFLECVQDMDHENMFWYRQDPGLGLRLIYFSYDVKMKEKGDIPEGYSVSREKKERFSLILESASTNQTSMYLCASSLPDFIGNEQFFGPGTRLTVL.

This clonotype appeared a single time. A much larger clone differs from this one at a single base, so this may be a read error. The gene calls are TRBV6-1 and TRBJ2-2; D unresolved. Trimming left V 4 bases short and J 7 bases short, with 10 bases between. CDR3 length: 13 amino acids. Looked up from germline, CDR1 is MNHNS and CDR2 is SASEGT. The DNA for the CDR3 is TGTGCCAGCAGTGCCCCCGGTTTCGGGGAGCTGTTTTTT. Translating gives CASSAPGFGELFF.

This clonotype was observed many times. This chain connects TRBV12-3 or TRBV12-4 to TRBJ2-7; D is ambiguous. Deletions cut 6 bases from V and 6 bases from J, with 18 bases between. This CDR3 has 14 amino acids. In DNA, the CDR3 is TGTGCCAGCAGAGAACGGTGGCTAGATGCCGAGCAGTACTTC. It codes for CASRERWLDAEQYF.

This clonotype was seen only a few times. CDR3 in amino acids: CASRIGDRGDQPQHF. The DNA of the CDR3 is TGCGCCAGCAGAATCGGTGACAGGGGTGATCAGCCCCAGCATTTT. V usage is TRBV5-1 and J usage is TRBJ1-5, with TRBD1 matching over 8 bases. Germline-derived CDR1 and CDR2 are SGHRS and YFSETQ. V gave up 5 bases and J gave up 5 bases; unmatched junction bases: 9. CDR3 length: 15 amino acids.

The chain joins TRBV6-1 to TRBJ1-6; a possible D gene is TRBD1 (6 bases). The CDR3 sequence is 15 residues long. Germline V CDR1 and CDR2: MNHNS, SASEGT. The ends were cut back, 6 bases at V and 7 bases at J, with 16 bases in the middle. The CDR3 spells CASSQHRQDNSPLHF. The DNA for the CDR3 is TGTGCCAGCAGCCAACATCGACAGGACAATTCACCCCTCCACTTT.

CDR3 residues: CASSKHGGQNNQPQHF. The CDR3 DNA reads TGTGCCAGCAGTAAGCACGGGGGGCAGAACAATCAGCCCCAGCATTTT. V and J are TRBV6-2 or TRBV6-3 and TRBJ1-5; D may be TRBD1 (6 bases). The V and J ends lost 5 bases and 3 bases respectively, with 17 bases between them. CDR1 and CDR2 (germline): MNHEY, SVGEGT. The CDR3 is made up of 16 amino acids.

This clonotype was seen only a few times. A read error may explain this, as a much larger clone is one base away. The rearrangement joins TRBV11-1 to TRBJ2-1; tentative D call: TRBD2 (6 bases). The CDR3 is made up of 13 amino acids. Germline CDR1 reads SGHAT; CDR2 reads FQDESV (reference sequence). The V gene lost 5 bases and the J gene lost 8 bases, with 13 bases spanning the gap. The CDR3 nucleotides are TGTGCCAGCAGCCCGGGAGCCCACGATGAGCAGTTCTTC. Its protein is CASSPGAHDEQFF.

This clonotype was detected only a few times. A read error may be the cause here, since a much bigger clone is one base away. The chain carries TRBV12-3 or TRBV12-4 and TRBJ2-7; possibly TRBD1 for D (6 bases). This CDR3 is 16 amino acids long. Trimming shortened V by 4 bases and J by 2 bases, and 18 bases separated the two germline ends. Written as DNA, the CDR3 is TGTGCCAGCAGTTCCCCCCCCGGACAGCAAACCTACGAGCAGTACTTC. Translating it yields CASSSPPGQQTYEQYF.

This clonotype was counted many times. The rearrangement links TRBV28 to TRBJ2-7, with unresolved D. Trimming stripped 4 bases from V and 5 bases from J, with 12 bases between. From germline, CDR1 is MDHEN and CDR2 SYDVKM. The CDR3 length is 13 residues. DNA of the CDR3: TGTGCCAGCAGTTCGGGTCCGTACGACGAGCAGTACTTC. Translated: CASSSGPYDEQYF.

This clonotype was observed at least ten times. The chain joins TRBV7-9 to TRBJ2-3, with TRBD2 matching over 7 bases. CDR3 size: 17 residues. Germline V gene sequence: CDR1 SEHNR, CDR2 FQNEAQ (reference sequence). V shed 5 bases and J 6 bases; nucleotides not matched to a gene: 17. This chain's CDR3 is CASSPLGEAGKGDTQYF. CDR3 bases: TGTGCCAGCAGCCCCCTGGGGGAAGCGGGAAAGGGGGATACGCAGTATTTT.

On this clonotype: Being one base from a much bigger clone, this may be a read error. J is TRBJ1-4 and V is TRBV5-1, with D possibly TRBD1 on 5 matching bases. CDR1 is SGHRS, CDR2 YFSETQ, per germline. There are 16 residues in the CDR3. CDR3 amino acids: CVSSENAGTSNEKLFF. The DNA for the CDR3 is TGCGTCAGCAGCGAAAATGCCGGGACTTCGAATGAAAAACTGTTTTTT.

This clonotype was seen at least ten times. This chain links TRBV20-1 with TRBJ2-1; TRBD2 might be the D (5 bases). The V gene's germline CDR1 is DFQATT and CDR2 SNEGSKA (reference sequence). Trimming pared 8 bases from V and 3 bases from J, leaving 8 bases between. The CDR3 spans 11 residues. CDR3 residues: CSRGYYNEQFF. The CDR3 bases are TGCAGTCGGGGATACTACAATGAGCAGTTCTTC.

This clonotype has a count of ten or more. The rearrangement links TRBV12-3 or TRBV12-4 to TRBJ2-1; 15 bases map to TRBD2. V lost 7 bases to trimming and J lost 9 bases; unmatched junction nucleotides: 7. The CDR3 contains 15 residues. The CDR3 protein is CASTPGLAGGREQFF. CDR3 bases: TGTGCCAGCACTCCGGGACTAGCGGGAGGTCGTGAGCAGTTCTTC.

This clonotype was found a few times. The chain couples TRBV4-1 to TRBJ2-3, with unresolved D. Trimming took 0 bases from V and 2 from J, leaving 6 bases between them. The CDR3 has 14 amino acids. The germline gives CDR1 MGHRA, CDR2 YSYEKL. CDR3 DNA sequence: TGCGCCAGCAGCCAAGACACCAACACAGATACGCAGTATTTT. Amino acid sequence: CASSQDTNTDTQYF.

The V gene is TRBV4-3, the J gene TRBJ2-1; tentative D call: TRBD2 (6 bases). This CDR3 is built from 14 residues. Trimming stripped 0 bases from V and 8 bases from J, with 11 bases between. The V gene's germline CDR1 is LGHNA and CDR2 YSLEER. CDR3: CASSQEKASDEQFF. CDR3 nucleotides: TGCGCCAGCAGCCAAGAGAAAGCTAGCGATGAGCAGTTCTTC.

A word on this clonotype: Being one base from a much bigger clone, this may be a read error. J is TRBJ2-7 and V is TRBV5-1, with 11 positions matching TRBD2. Germline loops: CDR1 SGHRS, CDR2 YFSETQ. The CDR3 is made up of 15 amino acids. CDR3 sequence (DNA): TGCGCCAGCAGCAGGGGACTAGCGGATGCCTACGAGCGGTACTTC. Encoded protein: CASSRGLADAYERYF.

This chain connects TRBV12-5 to TRBJ2-1; D may be TRBD1 or TRBD2 (5 bases each). V lost 7 bases and J 7 bases, leaving 23 bases between the germline ends. Germline CDR1 LGHNT, CDR2 FRNRAP. The CDR3 has 16 amino acids. CDR3 protein: CASAPGEGPTANEQFF. CDR3 bases: TGTGCTAGTGCCCCCGGCGAGGGGCCGACGGCGAATGAGCAGTTCTTC.